A single T cell receptor beta chain is shown here with its context. This record comes from a study of cytomegalovirus exposure and HLA in healthy donors. Looked up from germline, CDR1 is MNHEY and CDR2 is SMNVEV (reference sequence). The V segment lost 0 bases and the J segment 6 bases; nucleotides outside the gene matches: 3. CDR3 size: 14 residues. 13 Jbeta primers and 60 Vbeta primers were used for the PCR. Libraries were prepared by immunoSEQ multiplex PCR; TCRdb keeps only in-frame clonotypes and omits some of them. The profile shows some 170,000 clones, roughly 70% of them singletons. Sequenced: PBMCs. V is TRBV27 and J is TRBJ2-7; the match to TRBD2 covers 9 bases. The TCR sequence derives from a male donor in good health and CMV-seronegative. The CDR3 sequence is CASSLSAGGVEQYF. The CDR3 DNA follows: TGTGCCAGCAGTTTATCAGCGGGGGGCGTCGAGCAGTACTTC.